The 26 T cell receptor beta chains below all came from one sample that was sequenced in a study of PD-1 blockade in classical Hodgkin lymphoma. Time point defined: newly diagnosed, previously untreated cHL patient sample. Magnetic negative selection was used to purify CD4+ T cells from thawed PBMCs. Clones were sequenced by immunoSEQ multiplex PCR, and TCRdb holds only the in-frame ones, with some missing. The sample comprises fewer than 25,000 clones, roughly nine tenths of which are singletons, and around 0.25% rests with the top ten. The source material was CD4+ T cells from blood. All receptors come from a human donor with classical Hodgkin lymphoma.

V gene TRBV6-6 combines with J gene TRBJ2-3; 8 bases are a match to TRBD2. CDR3 length: 16 residues. Germline V CDR1 and CDR2: MNHNY, SVGAGI (reference sequence). The V and J ends lost 4 bases and 5 bases, in that order; junction bases with no gene match: 11. CDR3 in amino acids: CASSSSSGGRKDTQYF. The CDR3 coding sequence is TGTGCCAGCAGTTCATCCAGCGGGGGCCGTAAAGATACGCAGTATTTT.

This clone came up once. The CDR3 nucleotides read TGTGCCAGCAGCTCCATCAGGGTTCGTGGTGAAAAACTGTTTTTT. Translated: CASSSIRVRGEKLFF. This sequence joins TRBV5-6 and TRBJ1-4, with a weak D call TRBD1 (5 bases). The CDR3 has 15 residues. Germline V lookup: CDR1 SGHDT, CDR2 YYEEEE. The ends were cut back, 3 bases at V and 7 bases at J, with 16 bases in the middle.

This chain joins TRBV7-9 and TRBJ2-3, with 8 bases lining up with TRBD2. After removal of 5 bases from V and 3 bases from J, the junction contained 16 bases not matched to a gene. Germline-derived CDR1 and CDR2 are SEHNR and FQNEAQ (reference sequence). This CDR3 spans 18 amino acids. The CDR3 coding sequence is TGTGCCAGCAGCCTCCGGAGGAGTGGCGGGGGGCGGACAGATACGCAGTATTTT. Amino acid sequence: CASSLRRSGGGRTDTQYF.

This chain connects TRBV10-1 to TRBJ2-1, with 10 bases aligning to TRBD2. From germline, CDR1 is WNHNN and CDR2 SYGVQD (reference sequence). J gave up 4 bases and V 7 bases, and 7 bases lay outside the gene matches. The CDR3 loop spans 15 amino acids. The CDR3 sequence is CASTRPGLAYNEQFF. The DNA for the CDR3 is TGCGCCAGCACTCGACCGGGACTAGCGTACAATGAGCAGTTCTTC.

The genes are TRBV14 and TRBJ1-2; 7 positions agree with TRBD1. Germline trimming cut 2 bases from V and 7 bases from J; bases unmatched to any gene: 4. Looked up from germline, CDR1 is SGHDN and CDR2 is FVKESK. The CDR3 has 13 amino acids. In DNA form, the CDR3 reads TGTGCCAGCAGCCAAATAGACAGGGCTGGCTACACCTTC. Residues: CASSQIDRAGYTF.

This chain connects TRBV7-2 to TRBJ1-1; D remains unclear. This CDR3 spans 12 amino acids. The V gene lost 1 base and the J gene lost 4 bases, with 4 bases spanning the gap. Germline assignment: CDR1 SGHTA and CDR2 FQGNSA. This CDR3 is CASSLDTTEAFF. The CDR3 nucleotides are TGTGCCAGCAGCTTAGACACCACTGAAGCTTTCTTT.

This clone was found a few times. The chain employs TRBV7-3 and TRBJ2-2; 9 nucleotides agree with TRBD1. Germline CDR1 is SGHTA and CDR2 is FQGTGA. The CDR3 totals 14 residues. J lost 3 bases, V lost 6 bases, and 2 bases had no gene match. For the CDR3, the DNA is TGTGCCAGCAGTCGGGACAGGGACACCGGGGAGCTGTTTTTT. Translated, it gives CASSRDRDTGELFF. Full variable domain (missing parts from reference TRBV7-3 and TRBJ2-2): GAGVSQTPSNKVTEKGKYVELRCDPISGHTALYWYRQSLGQGPEFLIYFQGTGAADDSGLPNDRFFAVRPEGSVSTLKIQRTERGDSAVYLCASSRDRDTGELFFGEGSRLTVL.

This clone appeared a single time. The CDR3 DNA reads as TGTGCCAGCAGTTTAACGGGAGACTTTAGCAATCAGCCCCAGCATTTT. It encodes CASSLTGDFSNQPQHF. V and J are TRBV27 and TRBJ1-5, with D unresolved. The CDR3 covers 16 residues. Germline V gives CDR1 MNHEY, CDR2 SMNVEV (reference sequence). V gave up 2 bases and J gave up 0 bases, with 11 bases separating them.

The chain combines TRBV7-7 with TRBJ2-2, with D possibly TRBD2 on 6 matching bases. The germline V gene encodes CDR1 SSHAT and CDR2 FNYEAQ (reference sequence). CDR3 size: 12 residues. The CDR3 loop is CASGLETGELFF. The CDR3 DNA follows: TGTGCTAGCGGCCTGGAGACCGGGGAGCTGTTTTTT.

The V call is TRBV30, the J call TRBJ2-3, with 11 bases that match TRBD2. CDR1 GTSNPN and CDR2 SVGIG come from the germline V gene (reference sequence). The CDR3 runs to 20 residues. J gave up 4 bases and V 0 bases, and 18 bases lay outside the gene matches. The DNA for the CDR3 is TGTGCCTGGAGTGTACTTCCGGGGAATACTAGCGGGAGTGTTCCAGATACGCAGTATTTT. Residues: CAWSVLPGNTSGSVPDTQYF.

The chain employs TRBV6-6 and TRBJ2-2; 7 positions agree with TRBD1. This CDR3 has 14 residues. V dropped 2 bases and J dropped 9; count of bases not matched to a gene: 6. Germline lookup yields CDR1 MNHNY and CDR2 SVGAGI (reference sequence). Here the CDR3 DNA reads TGTGCCAGCAGTTACGACAGGGCTTCCCGGGAGCTGTTTTTT. As protein: CASSYDRASRELFF.

The chain joins TRBV9 to TRBJ1-2; tentatively, D is TRBD1 (6 bases). The V gene lost 3 bases and the J gene lost 3 bases, with 9 bases spanning the gap. This CDR3 has 13 residues. CDR1 is SGDLS and CDR2 is YYNGEE in the germline V gene. Here the CDR3 reads CASSATGYYGYTF. The DNA for the CDR3 is TGTGCCAGCAGCGCCACAGGGTACTATGGCTACACCTTC.

The chain joins TRBV7-8 to TRBJ1-2; D unclear. CDR3 length: 14 amino acids. CDR1 SGHVS and CDR2 FQNEAQ come from the germline V gene. V lost 6 bases to trimming and J lost 5 bases, with 16 bases between them. The CDR3 spells CASSNKMGWYGYTF. CDR3 sequence (DNA): TGTGCCAGCAGTAATAAAATGGGTTGGTATGGCTACACCTTC.

This chain connects TRBV6-6 to TRBJ1-5; D not resolved. V lost 7 bases, J lost 0 bases, and 10 bases lay in between. This CDR3 is built from 14 residues. The germline CDR1 and CDR2 sequences are MNHNY and SVGAGI (reference sequence). The CDR3 nucleotides read TGTGCCAGCATTCCCTCTGGTAGCAATCAGCCCCAGCATTTT. This gives the protein CASIPSGSNQPQHF.

The chain carries TRBV15 and TRBJ1-1; possibly TRBD1 for D (6 bases). The CDR3 totals 15 residues. The germline V gene has CDR1 LNHNV and CDR2 YYDKDF (reference sequence). The germline V and J ends were trimmed by 2 bases and 6 bases, with 16 bases remaining between them. CDR3 sequence (DNA): TGTGCCACCAGCAGACTCCCGCAGGGGAAATCTGAAGCTTTCTTT. Translated, it gives CATSRLPQGKSEAFF.

The rearrangement uses TRBV19 and TRBJ1-5; 8 nucleotides align to TRBD1. The germline CDR1 and CDR2 sequences are LNHDA and SQIVND (reference sequence). The CDR3 sequence is 14 residues long. V lost 3 bases and J lost 2; bases outside the gene matches: 0. DNA of the CDR3: TGTGCCAGTAGTATGGGACAGGGCAATCAGCCCCAGCATTTT. It encodes CASSMGQGNQPQHF. The full variable domain, rest sourced from reference TRBV19 and TRBJ1-5, is DGGITQSPKYLFRKEGQNVTLSCEQNLNHDAMYWYRQDPGQGLRLIYYSQIVNDFQKGDIAEGYSVSREKKESFPLTVTSAQKNPTAFYLCASSMGQGNQPQHFGDGTRLSIL.

The CDR3 DNA reads TGTGCCGTAGGCCGGGACATTTCCTACGAGCAGTACTTC. Amino acid sequence: CAVGRDISYEQYF. The gene calls are TRBV10-3 and TRBJ2-7; tentative D call: TRBD1 (6 bases). Trimming removed 11 bases at V and 1 base at J, with 15 bases between. Germline lookup yields CDR1 ENHRY and CDR2 SYGVKD. The CDR3 consists of 13 residues.

The chain is built from TRBV7-2 and TRBJ2-7, with unresolved D. The CDR3 sequence is 16 residues long. Germline CDR1 reads SGHTA; CDR2 reads FQGNSA. Trimming shortened V by 1 base and J by 2 bases, and 15 bases separated the two germline ends. CDR3 sequence: CASSLEQSRFPYEQYF. CDR3 nucleotides: TGTGCCAGCAGCTTAGAGCAGTCGCGGTTCCCCTACGAGCAGTACTTC.

Comment on this clone: In the same sample, other DNA sequences code for this CDR3. The chain uses TRBV7-9 and TRBJ1-1; D is unclear. Germline CDR1 SEHNR, CDR2 FQNEAQ (reference sequence). V lost 3 bases, J lost 1 base, and 6 bases lay in between. CDR3 length: 13 residues. CDR3: CASSFSQNTEAFF. CDR3 coding DNA: TGTGCCAGCAGCTTCAGTCAGAACACTGAAGCTTTCTTT.

CDR3: CASSPGGQIEKLFF. The CDR3, as DNA: TGTGCCAGCAGCCCAGGGGGACAGATCGAAAAACTGTTTTTT. The J gene is TRBJ1-4, the V gene TRBV6-1, with 7 positions matching TRBD1. Germline CDR1 is MNHNS and CDR2 is SASEGT. Trimming removed 6 bases from V and 8 bases from J; junction bases left unmatched: 9. CDR3 size: 14 residues.

The V call is TRBV5-1, the J call TRBJ1-2; tentative D call: TRBD1 (5 bases). The germline V and J ends were trimmed by 2 bases and 6 bases, with 26 bases remaining between them. There are 18 residues in the CDR3. Germline lookup yields CDR1 SGHRS and CDR2 YFSETQ. For the CDR3, the DNA is TGCGCCAGCAGCTTCTTTGACCTTCCCGGGGAGTGGGGGAATGGCTACACCTTC. This sequence encodes CASSFFDLPGEWGNGYTF. Full variable domain (rest looked up from reference TRBV5-1 and TRBJ1-2): KAGVTQTPRYLIKTRGQQVTLSCSPISGHRSVSWYQQTPGQGLQFLFEYFSETQRNKGNFPGRFSGRQFSNSRSEMNVSTLELGDSALYLCASSFFDLPGEWGNGYTFGSGTRLTVV.

In nucleotides, the CDR3 is TGTGCCAGCAGCGCAAGCAGCTATGGCTACACCTTC. Translated: CASSASSYGYTF. The chain uses TRBV7-9 and TRBJ1-2; D is unresolved. CDR1 is SEHNR and CDR2 is FQNEAQ in the germline V gene (reference sequence). V lost 5 bases and J lost 4, with 8 bases in between. This CDR3 contains 12 residues.

The V gene is TRBV30, the J gene TRBJ2-2, with D hard to call. The CDR3 contains 13 residues. The V gene's germline CDR1 is GTSNPN and CDR2 SVGIG (reference sequence). The germline V and J ends were trimmed by 2 bases and 8 bases, with 12 bases remaining between them. The CDR3 sequence is CAWSSDLSGELFF. The DNA of the CDR3 is TGTGCCTGGAGTTCGGATCTTTCAGGGGAGCTGTTTTTT.

This clone came up a few times. This chain connects TRBV23-1 to TRBJ1-4, with 7 nucleotides matching TRBD1. TRBV23-1 is given ORF status, its function remaining uncertain. There are 15 residues in the CDR3. Trimming at V came to 2 bases and at J to 3 bases, leaving 3 bases not matched to a gene. CDR3 in amino acids: CASSQRDSSNEKLFF. CDR3 nucleotides: TGCGCCAGCAGTCAAAGGGACAGTTCTAATGAAAAACTGTTTTTT.

This clone was counted once. The genes are TRBV19 and TRBJ1-2, with TRBD1 matching over 8 bases. With V trimmed by 7 bases and J by 4 bases, 8 bases remained unmatched. Per germline, CDR1 LNHDA and CDR2 SQIVND (reference sequence). There are 14 residues in the CDR3. CDR3 sequence reads: CASTVGQGVYGYTF. The CDR3 bases are TGTGCCAGTACCGTCGGACAGGGAGTCTATGGCTACACCTTC.

V and J are TRBV30 and TRBJ2-1; TRBD2 matches 9 bases. Germline loops: CDR1 GTSNPN, CDR2 SVGIG (reference sequence). The length of the CDR3 is 14 residues. With V trimmed by 7 bases and J by 4 bases, 8 bases remained unmatched. DNA of the CDR3: TGTGCCTTGTCGGCGGGGGGGCCTTACAATGAGCAGTTCTTC. Translation: CALSAGGPYNEQFF.